Listed below are T cell receptor beta chains from one sample, sequenced in a study of T cells in narcolepsy. The method was immunoSEQ multiplex PCR; TCRdb's version includes in-frame clones alone and lacks a portion of them. In the table there are roughly 38,000 clones, about 85% of which are singletons. The sample was CD45RA- memory CD4+ T cells from PBMCs. Receptors originate from a human donor with narcolepsy. The conserved cysteine and the conserved F or W are not part of the CDR3 here.

J gene: TRBJ2-1; V gene: TRBV4-2; CDR3 protein: ASSEDGRNEQF
J gene: TRBJ1-1; V gene: TRBV30; CDR3 protein: AWGGQNTEAF
J gene: TRBJ2-2; V gene: TRBV5-1; CDR3 protein: ASSLDMVAAGELF
J gene: TRBJ1-2; V gene: TRBV11-3; CDR3 protein: ASSPDGSNYGYT
J gene: TRBJ1-1; V gene: TRBV11-2; CDR3 protein: ASSLRRTDTEAF
J gene: TRBJ2-5; V gene: TRBV14; CDR3 protein: ASSQAGTGRKTQY
J gene: TRBJ1-2; V gene: TRBV2; CDR3 protein: ASSEFQVYGYT
J gene: TRBJ2-3; V gene: TRBV7-2; CDR3 protein: ASSAWTQGGTQY
J gene: TRBJ1-1; V gene: TRBV30; CDR3 protein: AWSVTGGDTEAF
J gene: TRBJ2-2; V gene: TRBV5-4; CDR3 protein: ASSPGLTANTGELF
J gene: TRBJ1-2; V gene: TRBV6-1; CDR3 protein: ASSNNDRPYYGHT
J gene: TRBJ2-7; V gene: TRBV5-1; CDR3 protein: ASSLGGATDEQY
J gene: TRBJ2-1; V gene: TRBV5-6; CDR3 protein: ASSWDGLAGVPANNEQF
J gene: TRBJ2-3; V gene: TRBV29-1; CDR3 protein: SAPGVAQY
J gene: TRBJ1-5; V gene: TRBV30; CDR3 protein: AWSVNRNQPQH
J gene: TRBJ2-1; V gene: TRBV20-1; CDR3 protein: SARDGTLGF
J gene: TRBJ2-2; V gene: TRBV19; CDR3 protein: ASSPGTGGGTGELF
J gene: TRBJ1-1; V gene: TRBV5-4; CDR3 protein: ASSVRLSNTEAF
J gene: TRBJ2-2; V gene: TRBV7-3; CDR3 protein: ASSSTRTGELF
J gene: TRBJ2-7; V gene: TRBV18; CDR3 protein: ASSAGDWSYEQY
J gene: TRBJ2-7; V gene: TRBV7-9; CDR3 protein: ASTRSGGPYEQY
J gene: TRBJ2-7; V gene: TRBV5-6; CDR3 protein: ASSFPGQGNQQY
J gene: TRBJ2-6; V gene: TRBV11-2; CDR3 protein: ASSLVGVRSTGANVLT
J gene: TRBJ1-5; V gene: TRBV2; CDR3 protein: ASSEVARDQPQH
J gene: TRBJ1-2; V gene: TRBV19; CDR3 protein: ASSIAGGNGYT
J gene: TRBJ1-6; V gene: TRBV4-2; CDR3 protein: ASSRQGYNSPLH
J gene: TRBJ2-7; V gene: TRBV29-1; CDR3 protein: SAGTGGPYEQY
J gene: TRBJ2-1; V gene: TRBV5-1; CDR3 protein: ASSLAGGSSYNEQF
J gene: TRBJ2-7; V gene: TRBV13; CDR3 protein: ASSLRDSYEQY
J gene: TRBJ2-2; V gene: TRBV18; CDR3 protein: ASSPLDASTGELL
J gene: TRBJ2-1; V gene: TRBV7-2; CDR3 protein: ASSLARTFDEQF
J gene: TRBJ1-3; V gene: TRBV30; CDR3 protein: AWSGAGQGGNTIY
J gene: TRBJ1-6; V gene: TRBV4-2; CDR3 protein: ASSQVGDNNSPLH
J gene: .; V gene: TRBV29-1; CDR3 protein: SVRDIAYEQY
J gene: TRBJ2-7; V gene: TRBV18; CDR3 protein: ASSPPSLASYEQY
J gene: TRBJ1-2; V gene: TRBV2; CDR3 protein: ASSERSRPDYGYT
J gene: TRBJ1-2; V gene: TRBV4-3; CDR3 protein: ASSQEARGPYGYT
J gene: TRBJ1-2; V gene: TRBV19; CDR3 protein: ASSMGQPRSSYGYT
J gene: TRBJ2-5; V gene: TRBV9; CDR3 protein: ASSALRGYAGETQY
J gene: TRBJ1-2; V gene: TRBV10-3; CDR3 protein: AITEGAGGYT
J gene: TRBJ2-1; V gene: TRBV9; CDR3 protein: ASSVGGFSYNEQF
J gene: TRBJ1-2; V gene: TRBV6-5; CDR3 protein: ASTWGGIANYGYT
J gene: TRBJ1-1; V gene: TRBV7-2; CDR3 protein: ASSPRTGAPTEAF
J gene: TRBJ2-7; V gene: TRBV19; CDR3 protein: ASSMVGGGKTYEQY
J gene: TRBJ2-1; V gene: TRBV9; CDR3 protein: ASSPHGGGLRPNEQF
J gene: TRBJ2-7; V gene: TRBV7-2; CDR3 protein: ASSPAYEQY
J gene: TRBJ2-7; V gene: TRBV7-2; CDR3 protein: ASSSAYEQY
J gene: TRBJ2-5; V gene: TRBV21-1; CDR3 protein: ASSKGSSGEGTQY
J gene: TRBJ2-2; V gene: TRBV6-5; CDR3 protein: ATNRGSSTGELF
J gene: TRBJ2-7; V gene: TRBV5-1; CDR3 protein: ASSLAPGTGKTEQY
J gene: TRBJ1-4; V gene: TRBV6-1; CDR3 protein: ASSEGVGMYEKLF
J gene: TRBJ1-3; V gene: TRBV5-5; CDR3 protein: ASSQYSSGNTIY